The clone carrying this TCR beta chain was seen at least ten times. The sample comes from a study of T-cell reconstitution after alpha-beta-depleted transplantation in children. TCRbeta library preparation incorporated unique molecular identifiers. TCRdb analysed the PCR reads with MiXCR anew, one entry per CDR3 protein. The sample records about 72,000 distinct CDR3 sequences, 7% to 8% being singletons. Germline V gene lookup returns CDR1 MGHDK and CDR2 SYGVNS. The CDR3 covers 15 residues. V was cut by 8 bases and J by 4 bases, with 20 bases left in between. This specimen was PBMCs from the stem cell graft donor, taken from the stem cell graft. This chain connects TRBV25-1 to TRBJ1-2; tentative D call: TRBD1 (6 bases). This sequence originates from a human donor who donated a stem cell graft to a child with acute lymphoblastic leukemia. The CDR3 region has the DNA TGTGCCAGCGCCCCCCGGGGGGCGCTTGGCTATGGCTACACCTTC. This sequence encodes CASAPRGALGYGYTF.